This record covers a single T cell receptor (beta chain). Its target is not known. At the DNA level, this CDR3 is encoded by other sequences in the same sample as well. This sample is part of a study of shared clonotypes between healthy human individuals. Study context: Each donor's CD8 memory used one plate, CD8 naive two, each CD4 subset three.

Some clones are missing from TCRdb's copy, which holds only in-frame ones; the method was immunoSEQ multiplex PCR. The sample consists of over a million clones, around 97% of them appearing once. The J segment lost 2 bases and the V segment lost 4 bases, leaving 5 bases of the junction unmatched. The CDR3 has 14 amino acids. From germline, CDR1 is MNHEY and CDR2 SMNVEV (reference sequence). Study-wide findings and caveats: A few donors shared approximately 5% of their naive CD4 clonotypes. It was the non-shared clonotypes that had lower generation probabilities than clonotypes shared by all four donors. Blood alone was sampled, and tissue repertoires likely differ.

The genes are TRBV27 and TRBJ2-7; TRBD1 agrees at 7 bases. Sequencing was carried out using naive CD4+ T cells sorted from blood. Specified subset: CD45RA+ positively selected. This TCR derives from a man aged 30 to 45 in good health. In DNA, the CDR3 is TGTGCCAGCAGTTCCCCGGGACAGACCTACGAGCAGTACTTC. Amino acid sequence: CASSSPGQTYEQYF.